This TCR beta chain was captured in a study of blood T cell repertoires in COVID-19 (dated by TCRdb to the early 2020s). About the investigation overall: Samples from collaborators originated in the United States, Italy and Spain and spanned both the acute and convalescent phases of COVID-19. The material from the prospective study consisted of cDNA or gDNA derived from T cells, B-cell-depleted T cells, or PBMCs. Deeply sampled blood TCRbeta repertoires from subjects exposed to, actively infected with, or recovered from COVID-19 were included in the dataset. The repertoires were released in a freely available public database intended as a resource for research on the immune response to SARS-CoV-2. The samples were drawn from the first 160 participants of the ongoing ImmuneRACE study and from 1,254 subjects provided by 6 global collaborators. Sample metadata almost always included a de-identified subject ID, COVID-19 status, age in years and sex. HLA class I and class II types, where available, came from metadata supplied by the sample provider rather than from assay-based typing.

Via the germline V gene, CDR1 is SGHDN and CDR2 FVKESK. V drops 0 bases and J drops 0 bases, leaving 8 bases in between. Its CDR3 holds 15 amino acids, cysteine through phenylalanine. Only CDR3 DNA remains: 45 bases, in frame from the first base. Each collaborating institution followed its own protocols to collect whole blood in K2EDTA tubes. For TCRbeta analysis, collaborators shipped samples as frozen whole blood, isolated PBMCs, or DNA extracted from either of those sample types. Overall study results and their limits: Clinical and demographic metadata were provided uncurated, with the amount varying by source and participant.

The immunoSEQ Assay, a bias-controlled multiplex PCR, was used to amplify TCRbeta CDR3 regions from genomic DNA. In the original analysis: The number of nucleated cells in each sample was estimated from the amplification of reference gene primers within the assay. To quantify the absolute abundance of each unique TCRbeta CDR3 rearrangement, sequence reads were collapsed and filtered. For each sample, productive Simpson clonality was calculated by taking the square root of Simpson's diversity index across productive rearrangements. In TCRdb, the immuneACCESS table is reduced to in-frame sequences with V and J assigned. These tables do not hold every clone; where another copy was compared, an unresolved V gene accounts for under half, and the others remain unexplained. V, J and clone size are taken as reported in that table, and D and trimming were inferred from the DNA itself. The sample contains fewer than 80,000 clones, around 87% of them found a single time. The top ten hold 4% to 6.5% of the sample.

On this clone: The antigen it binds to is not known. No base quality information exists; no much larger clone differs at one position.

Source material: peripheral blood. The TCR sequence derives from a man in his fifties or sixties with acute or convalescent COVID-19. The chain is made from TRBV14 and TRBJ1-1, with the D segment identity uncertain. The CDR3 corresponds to CASSQDWQMNTEAFF. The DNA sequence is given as TGTGCCAGCAGCCAAGATTGGCAGATGAACACTGAAGCTTTCTTT.